The TCR beta chain under discussion was sequenced for a study of radiotherapy plus CTLA-4 blockade in lung cancer. Broader study findings: Expansion of tumor-derived TCR clones was observed in blood after radiotherapy plus ipilimumab.

Per the germline V gene, CDR1 is SGHTS and CDR2 is YDEGEE. Trimming pared 1 base from V and 5 bases from J, leaving 15 bases between. CDR3 length equals 16 residues. Here immunoSEQ multiplex PCR was the method, and the copy in TCRdb shows in-frame clones only, minus some. The sample lists some 15,000 clones; 55% to 75% were seen once. Patients in the study, people with chemo-refractory metastatic non-small-cell lung cancer, received focal radiation plus ipilimumab CTLA-4 blockade. Note on this clone: Antigen: not known.

The sequences come from peripheral blood, collected from a patient treated with radiotherapy plus ipilimumab. This clonotype originated in a human donor with non-small cell lung cancer whose response to radiotherapy plus ipilimumab could not be evaluated. The chain joins TRBV5-8 to TRBJ1-4, with D perhaps matching TRBD1 (6 bases). The CDR3 loop is CASSLFRGAGNEKLFF. As DNA, the CDR3 is TGTGCCAGCAGCTTGTTCCGGGGGGCAGGGAATGAAAAACTGTTTTTT.